The clone carrying this T cell receptor beta chain was seen a few times. The antigen remains undetermined. This entry comes from a study of identical twins. TCRdb recomputed calls from the 5' RACE reads with MiXCR, one row per CDR3 protein. Of hundreds of thousands of distinct CDR3 sequences in the sample, about 20% were seen once. This CDR3 is 11 amino acids long. V dropped 6 bases and J dropped 6 bases, with 11 bases sitting between them. CDR1 and CDR2 (germline): SQVTM, ANQGSEA. Study-wide findings and caveats: Reduced insertions were recorded for abundant cord blood beta clonotypes, with no such pattern in memory repertoires.

These data are also associated with another study on T cells expressing NK-cell markers. From that study: Beta-chain profiling covered CD3+CD56+NKG2C+, CD3+CD56+NKG2C- and CD3+CD56-NKG2C+ sorted subsets. The sequencing cohort of eight donors included seven HCMV-seropositive individuals and one seronegative individual. NKG2C+ dominant clonotype frequencies in six or seven donors were roughly 1.0-7.5% of CD8+ T cells.

The gene calls are TRBV29-1 and TRBJ1-2; D remains unclear. The receptor was isolated from a woman aged 18-29 years in good health. Sequencing was done on a sample of PBMCs. CDR3 residues: CSVMDGDGYTF. In DNA form, the CDR3 reads TGCAGCGTGATGGACGGTGATGGCTACACCTTC.